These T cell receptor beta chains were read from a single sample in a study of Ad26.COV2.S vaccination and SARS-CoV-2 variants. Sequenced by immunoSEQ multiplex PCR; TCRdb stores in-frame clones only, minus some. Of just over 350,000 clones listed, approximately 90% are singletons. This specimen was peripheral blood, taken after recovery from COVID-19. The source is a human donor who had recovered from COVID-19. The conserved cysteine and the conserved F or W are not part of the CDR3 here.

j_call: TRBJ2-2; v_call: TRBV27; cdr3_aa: ASSLSGTGELF
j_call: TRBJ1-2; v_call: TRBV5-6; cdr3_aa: ASSSGDYGYT
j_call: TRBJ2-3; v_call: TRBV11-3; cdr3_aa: ASSLGGMRDTQY
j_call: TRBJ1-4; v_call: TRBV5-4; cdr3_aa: ASRKTGSYEKLF
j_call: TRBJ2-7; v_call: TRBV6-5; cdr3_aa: ASKTDYEQY
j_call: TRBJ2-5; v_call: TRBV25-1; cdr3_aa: ASSEFASEIRETQY
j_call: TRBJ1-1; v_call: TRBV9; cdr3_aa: ASSVERRTNTEAF
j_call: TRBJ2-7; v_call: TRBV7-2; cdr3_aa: ASSLAGGDSYEQY
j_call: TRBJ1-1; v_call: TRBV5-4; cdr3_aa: ASSLGQGEI
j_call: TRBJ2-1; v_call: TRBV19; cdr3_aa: ASSPRGSNEQF
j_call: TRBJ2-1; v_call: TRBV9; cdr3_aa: ASSPPFGSPGDEQF
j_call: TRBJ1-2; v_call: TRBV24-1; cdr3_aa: ATSDFDRNYGYT
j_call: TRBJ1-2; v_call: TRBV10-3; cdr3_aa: AISGTGPGGYT
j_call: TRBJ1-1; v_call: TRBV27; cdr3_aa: ASSPYTGTGRMNTEAF
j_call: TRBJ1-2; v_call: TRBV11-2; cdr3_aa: ASSPVMGQRGGYT
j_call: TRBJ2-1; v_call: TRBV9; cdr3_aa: ASSEAGVYNEQF
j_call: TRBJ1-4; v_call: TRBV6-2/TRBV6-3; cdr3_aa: ASSLAQYAEKLF
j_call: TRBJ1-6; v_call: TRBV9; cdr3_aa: ASREETGVRSPLH
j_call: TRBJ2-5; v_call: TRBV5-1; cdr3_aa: ASSLDANQETQY
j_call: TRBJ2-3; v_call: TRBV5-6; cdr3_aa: ASSGGLAGKTDTQY
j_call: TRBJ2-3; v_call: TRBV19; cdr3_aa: ASSTLLGKGTDTQY
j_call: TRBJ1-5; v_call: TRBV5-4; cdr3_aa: ASSFPGQNQPQH
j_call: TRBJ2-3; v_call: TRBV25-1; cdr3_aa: ASSTAGTGGNTQY
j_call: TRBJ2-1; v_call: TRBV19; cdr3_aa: ASSTTDTGTGQF
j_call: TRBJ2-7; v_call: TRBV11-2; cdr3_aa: ASSLLATAAYEQY
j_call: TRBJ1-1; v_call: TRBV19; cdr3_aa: ASSTGPMNTEAF
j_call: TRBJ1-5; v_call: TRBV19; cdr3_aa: ASSIDPAGIDNQPQH
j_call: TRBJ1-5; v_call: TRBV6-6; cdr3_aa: ASTAPGRKYQPQH
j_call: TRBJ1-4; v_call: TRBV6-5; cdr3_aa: ASSYDGSNEKLF
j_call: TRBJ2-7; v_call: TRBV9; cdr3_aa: ASSVGTGGVGYEQY
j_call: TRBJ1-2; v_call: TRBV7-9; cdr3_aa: ASSSMRAGGYGYT
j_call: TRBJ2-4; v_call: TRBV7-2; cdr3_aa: ASSAGTVNIQY
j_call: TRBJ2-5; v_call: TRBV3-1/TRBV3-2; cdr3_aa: ASSPTSTGGQETQY
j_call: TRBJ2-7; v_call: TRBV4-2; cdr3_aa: ASSQGGTEWEQY
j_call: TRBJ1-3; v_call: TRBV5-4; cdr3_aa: ASSIPQGAGNTIY
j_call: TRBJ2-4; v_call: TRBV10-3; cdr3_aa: AISESTGGIENIQY
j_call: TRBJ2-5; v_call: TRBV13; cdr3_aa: ASSSYRPETQY
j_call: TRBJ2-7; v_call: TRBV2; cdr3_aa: ASSGVRSGWEQY
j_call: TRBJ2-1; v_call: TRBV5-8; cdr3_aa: ASSVKGRLDNEQF
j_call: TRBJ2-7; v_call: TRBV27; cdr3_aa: ASSPTWGGTSGERSYEQY
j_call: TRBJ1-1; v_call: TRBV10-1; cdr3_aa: ASSESGIGPNTEAF
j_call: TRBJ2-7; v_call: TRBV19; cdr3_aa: ASSIWQGPYEQY
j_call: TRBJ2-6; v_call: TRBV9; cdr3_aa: ASSAEQGTPGANVLT